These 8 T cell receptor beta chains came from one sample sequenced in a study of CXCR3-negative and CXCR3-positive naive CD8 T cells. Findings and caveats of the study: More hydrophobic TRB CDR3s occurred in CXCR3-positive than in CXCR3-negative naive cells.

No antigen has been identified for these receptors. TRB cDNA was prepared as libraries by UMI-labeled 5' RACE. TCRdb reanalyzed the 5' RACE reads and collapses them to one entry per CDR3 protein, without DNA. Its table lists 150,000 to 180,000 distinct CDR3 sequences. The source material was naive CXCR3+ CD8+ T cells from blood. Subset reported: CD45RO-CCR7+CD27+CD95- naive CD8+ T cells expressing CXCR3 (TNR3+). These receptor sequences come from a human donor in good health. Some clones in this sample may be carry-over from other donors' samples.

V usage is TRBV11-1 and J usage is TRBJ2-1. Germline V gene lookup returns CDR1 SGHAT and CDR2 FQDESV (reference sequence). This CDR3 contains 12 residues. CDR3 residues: CASGLAGNEQFF.

The CDR3: CSARGLLAWTDTQYF. The rearrangement links TRBV20-1 to TRBJ2-3. This CDR3 is built from 15 residues. Germline CDR1 is DFQATT and CDR2 is SNEGSKA (reference sequence).

The CDR3 loop is CASSVAGVPGDTRYF. V and J are TRBV9 and TRBJ2-3; TCRdb calls TRBD1, which cannot be checked without DNA. Germline V lookup: CDR1 SGDLS, CDR2 YYNGEE. CDR3 length: 15 residues.

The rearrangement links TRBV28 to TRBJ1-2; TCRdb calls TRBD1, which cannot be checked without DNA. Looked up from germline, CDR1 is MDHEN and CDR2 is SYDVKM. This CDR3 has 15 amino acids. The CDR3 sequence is CASSLFFEGANGYTF.

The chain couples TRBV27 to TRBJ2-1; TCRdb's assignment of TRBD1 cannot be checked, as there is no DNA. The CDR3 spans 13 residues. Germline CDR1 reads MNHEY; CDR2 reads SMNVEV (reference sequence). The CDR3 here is CASSWGSVNEQFF.

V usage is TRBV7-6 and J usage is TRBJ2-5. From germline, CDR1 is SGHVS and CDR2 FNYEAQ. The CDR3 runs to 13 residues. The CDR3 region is CASSLRIQETQYF.

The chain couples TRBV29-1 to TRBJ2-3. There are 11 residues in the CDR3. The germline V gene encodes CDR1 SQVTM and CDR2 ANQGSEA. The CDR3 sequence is CSVYEADTQYF.

CDR3 sequence: CASSYSQRARDTQYF. The chain employs TRBV6-5 and TRBJ2-3; the D call of TRBD2 rests on TCRdb alone, since no DNA is present to check it. CDR1 and CDR2 from the germline V gene are MNHEY and SVGAGI. The CDR3 loop spans 15 amino acids.